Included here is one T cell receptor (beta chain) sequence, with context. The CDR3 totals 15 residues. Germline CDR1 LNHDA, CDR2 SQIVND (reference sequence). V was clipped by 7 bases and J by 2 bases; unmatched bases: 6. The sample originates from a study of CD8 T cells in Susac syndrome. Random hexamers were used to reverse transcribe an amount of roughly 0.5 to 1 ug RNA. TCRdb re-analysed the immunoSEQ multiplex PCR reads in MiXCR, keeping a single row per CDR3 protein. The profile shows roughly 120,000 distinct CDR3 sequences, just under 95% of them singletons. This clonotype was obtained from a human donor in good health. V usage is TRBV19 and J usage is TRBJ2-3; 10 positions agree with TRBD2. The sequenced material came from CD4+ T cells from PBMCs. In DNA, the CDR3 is TGTGCCAGTACCAAACTAGCGGGGTACACAGATACGCAGTATTTT. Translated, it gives CASTKLAGYTDTQYF. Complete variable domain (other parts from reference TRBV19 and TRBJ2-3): DGGITQSPKYLFRKEGQNVTLSCEQNLNHDAMYWYRQDPGQGLRLIYYSQIVNDFQKGDIAEGYSVSREKKESFPLTVTSAQKNPTAFYLCASTKLAGYTDTQYFGPGTRLTVL.